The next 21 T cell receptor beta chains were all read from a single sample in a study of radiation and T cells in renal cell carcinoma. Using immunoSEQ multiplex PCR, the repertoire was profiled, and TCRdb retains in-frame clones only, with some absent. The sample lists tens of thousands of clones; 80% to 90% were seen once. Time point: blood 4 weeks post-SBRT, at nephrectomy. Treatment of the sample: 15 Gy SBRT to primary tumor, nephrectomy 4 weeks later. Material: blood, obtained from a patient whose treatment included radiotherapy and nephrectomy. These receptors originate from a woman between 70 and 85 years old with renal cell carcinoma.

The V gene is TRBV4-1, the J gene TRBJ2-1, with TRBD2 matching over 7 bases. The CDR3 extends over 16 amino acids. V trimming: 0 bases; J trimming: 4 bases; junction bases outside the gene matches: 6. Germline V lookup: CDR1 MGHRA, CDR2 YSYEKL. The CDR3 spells CASSQDGLVQYNEQFF. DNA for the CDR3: TGCGCCAGCAGCCAAGATGGACTAGTTCAGTACAATGAGCAGTTCTTC.

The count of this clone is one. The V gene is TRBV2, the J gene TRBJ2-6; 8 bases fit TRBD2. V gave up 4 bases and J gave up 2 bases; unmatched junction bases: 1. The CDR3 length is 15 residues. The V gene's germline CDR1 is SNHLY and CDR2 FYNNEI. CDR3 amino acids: CASSAGGPGANVLTF. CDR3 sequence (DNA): TGTGCCAGCAGTGCGGGGGGGCCTGGGGCCAACGTCCTGACTTTC.

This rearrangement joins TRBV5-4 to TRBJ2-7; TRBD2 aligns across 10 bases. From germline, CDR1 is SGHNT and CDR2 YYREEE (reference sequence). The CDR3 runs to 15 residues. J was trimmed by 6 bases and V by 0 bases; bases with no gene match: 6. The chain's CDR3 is CASSLDQRGGLEQYF. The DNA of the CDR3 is TGTGCCAGCAGCTTGGACCAGCGGGGGGGCCTCGAGCAGTACTTC.

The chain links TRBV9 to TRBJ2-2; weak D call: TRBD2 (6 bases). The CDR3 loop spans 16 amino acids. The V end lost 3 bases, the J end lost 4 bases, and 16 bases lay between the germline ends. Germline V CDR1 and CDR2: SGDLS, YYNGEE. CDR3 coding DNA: TGTGCCAGCAGCGCCGGATCCTGGCGGGGCACCGGGGAGCTGTTTTTT. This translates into CASSAGSWRGTGELFF.

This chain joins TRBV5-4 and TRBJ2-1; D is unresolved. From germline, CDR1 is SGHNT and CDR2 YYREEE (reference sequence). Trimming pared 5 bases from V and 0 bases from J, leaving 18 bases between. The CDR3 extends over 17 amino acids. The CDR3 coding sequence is TGTGCCAGCAGTACCGCCATAGGTTCTAGCTCCTACAATGAGCAGTTCTTC. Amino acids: CASSTAIGSSSYNEQFF.

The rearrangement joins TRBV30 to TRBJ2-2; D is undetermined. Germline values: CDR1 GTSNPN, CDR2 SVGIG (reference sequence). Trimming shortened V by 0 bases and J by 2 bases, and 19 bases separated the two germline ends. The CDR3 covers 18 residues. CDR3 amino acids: CAWSVYVMAEPNTGELFF. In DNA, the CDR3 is TGTGCCTGGAGTGTATATGTGATGGCAGAGCCAAACACCGGGGAGCTGTTTTTT.

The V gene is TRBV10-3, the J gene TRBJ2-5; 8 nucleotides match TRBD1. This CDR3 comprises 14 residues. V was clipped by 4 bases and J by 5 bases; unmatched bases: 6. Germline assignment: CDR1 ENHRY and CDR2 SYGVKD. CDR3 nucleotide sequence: TGTGCCATCAGTGGGACAGGGATAGGCGAGACCCAGTACTTC. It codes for CAISGTGIGETQYF.

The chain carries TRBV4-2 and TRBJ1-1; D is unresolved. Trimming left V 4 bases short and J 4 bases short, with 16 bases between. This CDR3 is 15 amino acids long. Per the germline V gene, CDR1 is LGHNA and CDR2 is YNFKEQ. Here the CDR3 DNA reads TGTGCCAGCAGCCCAGTCGGGGATTTGGGCACTGAAGCTTTCTTT. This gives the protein CASSPVGDLGTEAFF.

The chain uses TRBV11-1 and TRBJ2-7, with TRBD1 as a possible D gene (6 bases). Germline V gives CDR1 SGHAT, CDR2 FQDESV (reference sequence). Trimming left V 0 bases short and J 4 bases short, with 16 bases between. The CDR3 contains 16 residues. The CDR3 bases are TGTGCCAGCAGCTTAGCGGGTCCAGGGGAACGGTACGAGCAGTACTTC. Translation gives CASSLAGPGERYEQYF.

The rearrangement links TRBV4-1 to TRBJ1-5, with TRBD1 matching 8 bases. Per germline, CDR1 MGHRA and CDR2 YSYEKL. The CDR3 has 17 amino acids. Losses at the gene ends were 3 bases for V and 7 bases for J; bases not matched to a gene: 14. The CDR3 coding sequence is TGCGCCAGCAGCCACGCGAGAACGGACAGGGTTGGGCAGCCCCAGCATTTT. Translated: CASSHARTDRVGQPQHF.

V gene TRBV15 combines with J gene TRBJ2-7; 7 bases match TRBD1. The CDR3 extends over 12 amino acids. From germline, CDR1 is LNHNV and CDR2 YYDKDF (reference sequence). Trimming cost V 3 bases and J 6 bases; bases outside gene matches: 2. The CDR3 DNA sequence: TGTGCCACCAGCAGTACAGGGGTCGAGCAGTACTTC. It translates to CATSSTGVEQYF.

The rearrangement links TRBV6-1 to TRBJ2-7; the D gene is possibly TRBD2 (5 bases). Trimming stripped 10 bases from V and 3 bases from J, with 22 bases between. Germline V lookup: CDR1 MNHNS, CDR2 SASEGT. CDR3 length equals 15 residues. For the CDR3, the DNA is TGTGCCACCTCAGAAGAGCCGGGGTATCACTACGAGCAGTACTTC. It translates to CATSEEPGYHYEQYF.

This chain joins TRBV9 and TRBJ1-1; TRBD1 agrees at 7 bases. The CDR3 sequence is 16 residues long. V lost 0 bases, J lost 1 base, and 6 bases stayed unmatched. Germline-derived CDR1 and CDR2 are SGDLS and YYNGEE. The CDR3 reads CASSVAPTGANTEAFF. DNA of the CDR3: TGTGCCAGCAGCGTAGCCCCCACAGGGGCGAACACTGAAGCTTTCTTT.

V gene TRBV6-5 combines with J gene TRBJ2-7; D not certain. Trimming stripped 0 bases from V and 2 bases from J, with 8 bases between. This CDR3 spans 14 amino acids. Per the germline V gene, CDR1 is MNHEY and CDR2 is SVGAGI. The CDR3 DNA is TGTGCCAGCAGTTACTCGCCCAGAGCCTACGAGCAGTACTTC. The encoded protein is CASSYSPRAYEQYF.

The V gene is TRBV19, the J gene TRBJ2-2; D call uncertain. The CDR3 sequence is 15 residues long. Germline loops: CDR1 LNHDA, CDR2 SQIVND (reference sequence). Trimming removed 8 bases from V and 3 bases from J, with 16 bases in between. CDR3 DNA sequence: TGTGCCAGTGGCGACGCCAAAGTTTACACCGGGGAGCTGTTTTTT. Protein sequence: CASGDAKVYTGELFF. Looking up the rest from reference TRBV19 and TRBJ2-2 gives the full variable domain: DGGITQSPKYLFRKEGQNVTLSCEQNLNHDAMYWYRQDPGQGLRLIYYSQIVNDFQKGDIAEGYSVSREKKESFPLTVTSAQKNPTAFYLCASGDAKVYTGELFFGEGSRLTVL.

The CDR3 coding sequence is TGTGCCAGCAGTCCCCGGGCAGTTTATTCCGCGGAAAAACTGTTTTTT. This gives the protein CASSPRAVYSAEKLFF. The chain is built from TRBV27 and TRBJ1-4; D unresolved. The CDR3 extends over 16 amino acids. Germline V lookup: CDR1 MNHEY, CDR2 SMNVEV (reference sequence). The V end lost 5 bases, the J end lost 8 bases, and 21 bases lay between the germline ends. The full variable domain, rest sourced from reference TRBV27 and TRBJ1-4, is EAQVTQNPRYLITVTGKKLTVTCSQNMNHEYMSWYRQDPGLGLRQIYYSMNVEVTDKGDVPEGYKVSRKEKRNFPLILESPSPNQTSLYFCASSPRAVYSAEKLFFGSGTQLSVL.

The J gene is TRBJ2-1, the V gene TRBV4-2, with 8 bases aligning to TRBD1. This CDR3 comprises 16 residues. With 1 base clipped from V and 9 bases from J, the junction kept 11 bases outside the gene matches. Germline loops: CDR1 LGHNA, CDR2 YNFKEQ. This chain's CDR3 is CASSQADRVGVGEQFF. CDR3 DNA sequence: TGTGCCAGCAGCCAAGCGGACAGGGTCGGGGTGGGTGAGCAGTTCTTC.

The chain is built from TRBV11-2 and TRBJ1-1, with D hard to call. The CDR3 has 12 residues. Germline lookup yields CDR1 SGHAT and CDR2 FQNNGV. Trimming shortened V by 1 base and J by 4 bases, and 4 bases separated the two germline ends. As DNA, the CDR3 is TGTGCCAGCAGCTTAGCTCCCACTGAAGCTTTCTTT. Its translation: CASSLAPTEAFF.

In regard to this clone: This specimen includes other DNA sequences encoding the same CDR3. In DNA form, the CDR3 reads TGCAGTGCTAGACAGGGCTACGAGCAGTACTTC. Encoded protein: CSARQGYEQYF. V gene TRBV20-1 combines with J gene TRBJ2-7; perhaps TRBD1 as D (5 bases). The germline V and J ends were trimmed by 2 bases and 3 bases, with 5 bases remaining between them. From germline, CDR1 is DFQATT and CDR2 SNEGSKA (reference sequence). The CDR3 sequence is 11 residues long.

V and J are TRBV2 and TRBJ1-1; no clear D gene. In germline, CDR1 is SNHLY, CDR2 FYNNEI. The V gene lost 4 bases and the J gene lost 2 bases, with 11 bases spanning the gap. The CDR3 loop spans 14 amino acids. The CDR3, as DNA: TGTGCCAGCAGTGTGAAACAGACTAACACTGAAGCTTTCTTT. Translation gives CASSVKQTNTEAFF.

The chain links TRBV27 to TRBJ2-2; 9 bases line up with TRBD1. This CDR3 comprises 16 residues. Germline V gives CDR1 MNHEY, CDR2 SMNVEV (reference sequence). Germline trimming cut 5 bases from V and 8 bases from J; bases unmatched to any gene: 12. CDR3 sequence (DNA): TGTGCCAGCAGTCCAACCGGACAGGGGCGGAATGGGGAGCTGTTTTTT. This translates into CASSPTGQGRNGELFF.